The 5 T cell receptor beta chains below were found in one sample sequenced in a study of Graves' ophthalmopathy and Graves' hyperthyroidism. Amplified material comprised TCR beta CDR3 regions derived from RNA transcripts. The workflow started with a first-round RT-PCR run with HTBI primers and then moved on to a second-round multiplex PCR. TCRdb redid the calling of the multiplex PCR reads with MiXCR, one entry per CDR3 protein. Among around 1,200,000 distinct CDR3 sequences listed, 35% to 40% were seen once. Sequencing was done on a sample of peripheral blood or thyroid tissue (not recorded which). The receptors come from an adult man with Graves' hyperthyroidism.

This clonotype occurred many times. V and J are TRBV7-2 and TRBJ2-2; 7 bases agree with TRBD2. Trimming removed 5 bases from V and 2 bases from J; junction bases left unmatched: 2. The CDR3 consists of 14 residues. Germline CDR1 SGHTA, CDR2 FQGNSA. The CDR3 DNA is TGTGCCAGCAGCCGGGACTATAACACCGGGGAGCTGTTTTTT. Its translation is CASSRDYNTGELFF. Full variable domain (remainder filled in from reference TRBV7-2 and TRBJ2-2): GAGVSQSPSNKVTEKGKDVELRCDPISGHTALYWYRQSLGQGLEFLIYFQGNSAPDKSGLPSDRFSAERTGGSVSTLTIQRTQQEDSAVYLCASSRDYNTGELFFGEGSRLTVL.

The chain is built from TRBV6-5 and TRBJ2-7; D is unresolved. The CDR3 consists of 16 residues. CDR1 is MNHEY, CDR2 SVGAGI, per germline. The ends were cut back, 4 bases at V and 3 bases at J, with 19 bases in the middle. The CDR3 nucleotides are TGTGCCAGCAGTTTAGGTGGCTTATTGGGAAACTACGAGCAGTACTTC. It is translated as CASSLGGLLGNYEQYF.

This clonotype was seen ten or more times. This chain joins TRBV19 and TRBJ1-6, with a weak D call TRBD1 (5 bases). The CDR3 sequence is 12 residues long. Germline V gene data show CDR1 as LNHDA and CDR2 as SQIVND (reference sequence). Trimming pared 9 bases from V and 9 bases from J, leaving 12 bases between. Here the CDR3 reads CASAYGGSPLHF. The DNA for the CDR3 is TGTGCCAGCGCGTATGGGGGTTCACCCCTCCACTTT.

The rearrangement links TRBV25-1 to TRBJ2-2, with D perhaps matching TRBD2 (5 bases). There are 17 residues in the CDR3. Germline V gives CDR1 MGHDK, CDR2 SYGVNS. Deletions cut 6 bases from V and 1 base from J, with 18 bases between. The CDR3 loop is CASSVDSLGKNTGELFF. CDR3 nucleotides: TGTGCCAGCAGCGTTGACTCCCTCGGGAAGAACACCGGGGAGCTGTTTTTT.

This clonotype was seen a few times. The V and J genes are TRBV2 and TRBJ1-5; D is undetermined. CDR3 size: 13 residues. Germline-derived CDR1 and CDR2 are SNHLY and FYNNEI. Trimming stripped 0 bases from V and 9 bases from J, with 9 bases between. CDR3 in amino acids: CASSEASPRPQHF. CDR3 DNA: TGTGCCAGCAGTGAAGCTTCCCCCCGGCCCCAGCATTTT.